The present entry profiles one TCR beta chain with its context. Germline V lookup: CDR1 LGHDT, CDR2 YNNKEL (reference sequence). V was clipped by 1 base and J by 0 bases, with 10 bases between them. CDR3 size: 16 residues. This sample was taken from a study of blood T cell repertoires in COVID-19. Study as a whole: Some COVID-19 samples were acute and others convalescent; all came from the United States, Italy and Spain.

Enrollment of patients from Seattle took place during active infection, with longitudinal follow-up. Source study methods: The assay estimated nucleated cells by amplifying reference gene primers. Sequenced by immunoSEQ multiplex PCR; TCRdb stores in-frame clones only, minus some. That table furnishes V, J and clone size, whereas the DNA furnished D and trimming. This sample carries 360,000 or so clones, roughly 90% of them seen once, and the ten largest clones take just under 4%. The TCR sequence derives from a woman aged 55-69 years with COVID-19, enrolled during active disease. Specimen: peripheral blood. The chain has TRBV3-1 (or the pseudogene TRBV3-2) and TRBJ1-3; D ambiguous. The CDR3 bases are TGTGCCAGCAGCCAAGCCCCCTCGGGCTCTGGAAACACCATATATTTT. Its translation: CASSQAPSGSGNTIYF.